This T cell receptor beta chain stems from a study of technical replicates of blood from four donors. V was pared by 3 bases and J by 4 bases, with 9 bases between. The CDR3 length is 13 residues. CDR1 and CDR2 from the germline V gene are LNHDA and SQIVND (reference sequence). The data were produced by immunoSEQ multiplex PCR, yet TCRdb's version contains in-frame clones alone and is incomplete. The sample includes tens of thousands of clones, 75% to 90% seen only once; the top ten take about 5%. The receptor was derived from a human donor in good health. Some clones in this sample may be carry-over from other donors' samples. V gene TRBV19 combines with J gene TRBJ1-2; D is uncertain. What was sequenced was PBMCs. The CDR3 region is CASSIMLTYGYTF. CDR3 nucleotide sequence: TGTGCCAGTAGTATTATGCTAACCTATGGCTACACCTTC.